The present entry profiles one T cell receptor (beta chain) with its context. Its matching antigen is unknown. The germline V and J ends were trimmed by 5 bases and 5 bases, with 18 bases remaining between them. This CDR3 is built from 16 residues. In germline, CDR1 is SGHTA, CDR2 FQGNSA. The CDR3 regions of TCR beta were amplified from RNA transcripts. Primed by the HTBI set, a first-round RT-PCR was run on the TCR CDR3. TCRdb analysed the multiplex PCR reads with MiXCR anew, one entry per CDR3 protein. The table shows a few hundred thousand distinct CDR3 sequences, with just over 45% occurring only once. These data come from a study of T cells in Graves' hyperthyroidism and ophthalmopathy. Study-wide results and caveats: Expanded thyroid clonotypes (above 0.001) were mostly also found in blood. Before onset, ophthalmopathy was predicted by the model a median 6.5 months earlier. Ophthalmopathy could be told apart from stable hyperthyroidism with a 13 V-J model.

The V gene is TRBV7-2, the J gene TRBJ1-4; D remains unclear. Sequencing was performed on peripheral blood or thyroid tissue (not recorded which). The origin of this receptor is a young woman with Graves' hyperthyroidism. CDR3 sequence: CASSRDLSSYNEKLFF. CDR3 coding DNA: TGTGCCAGCAGCCGTGACTTGAGCTCCTACAATGAAAAACTGTTTTTT.